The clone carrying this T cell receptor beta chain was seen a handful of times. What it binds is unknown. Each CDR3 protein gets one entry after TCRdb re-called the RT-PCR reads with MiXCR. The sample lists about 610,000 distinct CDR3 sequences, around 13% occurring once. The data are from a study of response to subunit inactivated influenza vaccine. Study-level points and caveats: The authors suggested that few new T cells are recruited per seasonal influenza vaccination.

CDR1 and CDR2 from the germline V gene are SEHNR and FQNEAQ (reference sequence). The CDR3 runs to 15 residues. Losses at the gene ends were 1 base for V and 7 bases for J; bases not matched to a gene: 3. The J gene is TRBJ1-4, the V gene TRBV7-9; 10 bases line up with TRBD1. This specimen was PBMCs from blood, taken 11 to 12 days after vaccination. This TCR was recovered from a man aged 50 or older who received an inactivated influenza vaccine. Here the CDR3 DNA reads TGTGCCAGCAGCTTAGAAGGGACAGGGGCTGAAAAACTGTTTTTT. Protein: CASSLEGTGAEKLFF.